This TCR beta chain was obtained from a study of technical replicates of blood from several donors. Clones were sequenced by immunoSEQ multiplex PCR, and TCRdb holds only the in-frame ones, with some missing. This repertoire shows under 85,000 clones, around 97% found once; its top ten account for roughly 0.21%. Trimming at V came to 4 bases and at J to 3 bases, leaving 8 bases not matched to a gene. The CDR3 totals 15 residues. Looked up from germline, CDR1 is SGDLS and CDR2 is YYNGEE. The V gene is TRBV9, the J gene TRBJ2-7, with 9 bases fitting TRBD1. The sample comprised T cells isolated from PBMCs. The receptor comes from a human donor in good health. The CDR3 loop reads CASSPHGTGSYEQYF. In nucleotides, the CDR3 is TGTGCCAGCAGCCCCCACGGGACAGGGAGCTACGAGCAGTACTTC.